Following are 32 T cell receptor beta chains from one sample sequenced in a study of blood T cell repertoires in COVID-19. Produced via immunoSEQ multiplex PCR; TCRdb's table is partial and in-frame only. Of around 220,000 clones listed, about 90% are singletons. The sample was peripheral blood. These receptor sequences come from a middle-aged man with active or convalescent COVID-19.

The chain joins TRBV19 to TRBJ1-4; D gene ambiguous. This CDR3 has 13 amino acids. Germline values: CDR1 LNHDA, CDR2 SQIVND (reference sequence). V was trimmed by 4 bases and J by 7 bases, leaving 10 bases between them. For the CDR3, the DNA is TGTGCCAGTAGTACCGAGGGATCTGAAAAACTGTTTTTT. It specifies CASSTEGSEKLFF.

The chain employs TRBV25-1 and TRBJ1-4; D unresolved. The germline V and J ends were trimmed by 6 bases and 4 bases, with 6 bases remaining between them. This CDR3 contains 12 residues. Germline V gene lookup returns CDR1 MGHDK and CDR2 SYGVNS. The CDR3 loop is CASRTLNEKLFF. The CDR3 DNA sequence: TGTGCCAGCAGGACACTTAATGAAAAACTGTTTTTT.

A note on this clone: Compared with germline, one end of the junction differs, possibly owing to a read error. The chain is built from TRBV20-1 and TRBJ2-7; 7 bases align to TRBD2. The CDR3 runs 11 residues. Germline CDR1 and CDR2: DFQATT and SNEGSKA (reference sequence). This chain's CDR3 is CSASNRRAGFF. CDR3 DNA sequence: TGCAGTGCTAGTAATAGGAGAGCGGGGTTTTTC.

This sequence joins TRBV5-1 and TRBJ1-1; D uncertain. Per germline, CDR1 SGHRS and CDR2 YFSETQ. This CDR3 has 13 amino acids. Trimming took 4 bases from V and 4 from J, leaving 11 bases between them. The CDR3 DNA sequence: TGCGCCAGCAGCGTCGGGAGGAGCACTGAAGCTTTCTTT. Residues: CASSVGRSTEAFF.

This sequence joins TRBV29-1 and TRBJ2-7; a weak D match, TRBD1 (5 bases). The CDR3 consists of 15 residues. V gave up 1 base and J gave up 2 bases, with 15 bases separating them. Germline-derived CDR1 and CDR2 are SQVTM and ANQGSEA. The CDR3: CSVEGGRAPPYEQYF. The CDR3 nucleotides are TGCAGCGTTGAAGGGGGCAGGGCGCCACCCTACGAGCAGTACTTC.

The chain employs TRBV28 and TRBJ1-1; perhaps TRBD1 as D (6 bases). Trimming took 3 bases from V and 4 from J, leaving 18 bases between them. CDR1 is MDHEN and CDR2 is SYDVKM in the germline V gene. There are 16 residues in the CDR3. The CDR3 DNA reads as TGTGCCAGCAGTTTGGCTCAACAGGGTGAGGGCACTGAAGCTTTCTTT. Translation gives CASSLAQQGEGTEAFF.

J is TRBJ2-7 and V is TRBV24-1; 7 nucleotides agree with TRBD1. Per germline, CDR1 KGHDR and CDR2 SFDVKD. V was clipped by 4 bases and J by 0 bases; unmatched bases: 8. This CDR3 region has 16 residues. In DNA, the CDR3 is TGTGCCACCAGTGAAACAGGGGTCGCGGCCTCCTACGAGCAGTACTTC. Its protein is CATSETGVAASYEQYF.

The chain couples TRBV24-1 to TRBJ2-7, with 11 bases matching TRBD2. This CDR3 is built from 15 residues. Looked up from germline, CDR1 is KGHDR and CDR2 is SFDVKD. V shed 3 bases, J shed 7 bases, and the junction held 7 bases outside the gene matches. This chain's CDR3 is CATSDPSSGRSEQYF. Written as DNA, the CDR3 is TGTGCCACCAGTGATCCTTCTAGCGGGAGGTCTGAGCAGTACTTC.

This chain uses TRBV7-6 with TRBJ2-7, with 10 bases identical to TRBD1. J was trimmed by 0 bases and V by 5 bases; bases with no gene match: 7. Germline assignment: CDR1 SGHVS and CDR2 FNYEAQ. This CDR3 has 16 residues. The CDR3 region has the DNA TGTGCCAGCAGCCCCTCGACAGGGGGCGTCTCCTACGAGCAGTACTTC. This codes for CASSPSTGGVSYEQYF. The variable domain in full, with the rest retrieved from reference TRBV7-6 and TRBJ2-7, is GAGVSQSPRYKVTKRGQDVALRCDPISGHVSLYWYRQALGQGPEFLTYFNYEAQQDKSGLPNDRFSAERPEGSISTLTIQRTEQRDSAMYRCASSPSTGGVSYEQYFGPGTRLTVT.

This clone showed up just a few times. This sequence joins TRBV25-1 and TRBJ2-7; TRBD2 is a possible D gene (5 bases). Germline-derived CDR1 and CDR2 are MGHDK and SYGVNS. Trimming removed 5 bases from V and 0 bases from J, with 11 bases in between. This CDR3 has 14 residues. The CDR3: CASSPRTGSYEQYF. CDR3 nucleotide sequence: TGTGCCAGCAGTCCGCGGACTGGCTCCTACGAGCAGTACTTC.

The V call is TRBV18, the J call TRBJ2-7, with 8 bases identical to TRBD2. Trimming took 3 bases from V and 0 from J; bases not matched to a gene: 7. The germline gives CDR1 KGHSH, CDR2 LQKENI. This CDR3 comprises 16 residues. CDR3 sequence: CASSPRGGISSYEQYF. CDR3 nucleotides: TGTGCCAGCTCACCCCGGGGGGGAATTAGCTCCTACGAGCAGTACTTC.

This chain links TRBV7-8 with TRBJ2-2; 7 nucleotides agree with TRBD1. The CDR3 is 14 residues long. J was trimmed by 6 bases and V by 7 bases; bases with no gene match: 8. The germline V gene has CDR1 SGHVS and CDR2 FQNEAQ. CDR3 sequence: CASTLGGAAGELFF. The DNA of the CDR3 is TGTGCCAGCACCCTAGGGGGCGCTGCCGGGGAGCTGTTTTTT.

V gene TRBV18 combines with J gene TRBJ1-5; weak D call: TRBD1 (6 bases). CDR3 length equals 15 residues. The V gene lost 0 bases and the J gene lost 4 bases, with 10 bases spanning the gap. Germline V gene sequence: CDR1 KGHSH, CDR2 LQKENI. CDR3 protein: CASSPPGAGNQPQHF. The CDR3, as DNA: TGTGCCAGCTCACCACCGGGGGCTGGTAATCAGCCCCAGCATTTT.

The chain couples TRBV18 to TRBJ2-7, with TRBD1 matching over 9 bases. The ends lost 3 bases at V and 1 base at J; junction bases unmatched: 7. The CDR3 is made up of 16 amino acids. The germline gives CDR1 KGHSH, CDR2 LQKENI. CDR3 loop: CASSPGGTGPSYEQYF. The CDR3 DNA is TGTGCCAGCTCACCTGGGGGGACAGGGCCTTCCTACGAGCAGTACTTC.

The chain uses TRBV12-3 or TRBV12-4 and TRBJ2-7; 9 positions agree with TRBD1. The CDR3 is 13 residues long. The J segment lost 7 bases and the V segment lost 6 bases, leaving 7 bases of the junction unmatched. The CDR3 coding sequence is TGTGCCAGCAGGGAACAGGGGGCGGGGGAGCAGTACTTC. Translation: CASREQGAGEQYF.

The chain recombines TRBV30 with TRBJ2-5; 8 nucleotides agree with TRBD1. From germline, CDR1 is GTSNPN and CDR2 SVGIG (reference sequence). The V segment lost 2 bases and the J segment 7 bases; nucleotides outside the gene matches: 6. There are 13 residues in the CDR3. CDR3 nucleotide sequence: TGTGCCTGGAGTAACGGACAGGGTGGGACCCAGTACTTC. Translating gives CAWSNGQGGTQYF.

The chain links TRBV28 to TRBJ1-1, with 9 bases lining up with TRBD1. The V and J ends lost 7 bases and 6 bases, in that order; junction bases with no gene match: 9. CDR1 is MDHEN, CDR2 SYDVKM, per germline. The CDR3 has 14 amino acids. The CDR3 protein is CASTDGTGSAEAFF. The CDR3 DNA is TGTGCCAGCACCGACGGGACAGGGTCAGCTGAAGCTTTCTTT.

This sequence joins TRBV28 and TRBJ2-2; 7 nucleotides agree with TRBD1. V shed 1 base and J 2 bases; nucleotides not matched to a gene: 13. This CDR3 contains 19 residues. Looked up from germline, CDR1 is MDHEN and CDR2 is SYDVKM. The CDR3 DNA reads TGTGCCAGCAGTTTATTTGGACGTCTGGGGGACAGAAACACCGGGGAGCTGTTTTTT. It is translated as CASSLFGRLGDRNTGELFF.

The CDR3 loop is CASSSGTGLRLGQFF. The CDR3 DNA is TGTGCCAGCAGTTCCGGGACAGGGTTGCGACTAGGGCAGTTCTTC. V usage is TRBV5-6 and J usage is TRBJ2-1; 9 bases align to TRBD1. This CDR3 comprises 15 residues. Germline V gene data show CDR1 as SGHDT and CDR2 as YYEEEE. Trimming took 5 bases from V and 12 from J; bases not matched to a gene: 15.

This rearrangement joins TRBV27 to TRBJ1-1; maybe TRBD1 (5 bases). CDR3 length: 17 residues. Germline CDR1 is MNHEY and CDR2 is SMNVEV (reference sequence). Trimming took 1 base from V and 2 from J, leaving 17 bases between them. CDR3 sequence (DNA): TGTGCCAGCAGTTTATGGGGAGGGACGGGTGGAAACACTGAAGCTTTCTTT. Its protein product is CASSLWGGTGGNTEAFF.

The chain employs TRBV5-1 and TRBJ2-1, with 10 bases lining up with TRBD1. The germline gives CDR1 SGHRS, CDR2 YFSETQ. V gave up 0 bases and J gave up 7 bases; unmatched junction bases: 1. CDR3 length: 14 amino acids. CDR3 bases: TGCGCCAGCAGCTTGGGGGACAGGGGAAATGAGCAGTTCTTC. This translates into CASSLGDRGNEQFF.

The CDR3 bases are TGTGCCAGCAGCCTTTGGAAGGGAGCCTACGAGCAGTACTTC. This translates into CASSLWKGAYEQYF. The rearrangement uses TRBV27 and TRBJ2-7; a weak D match, TRBD2 (5 bases). CDR3 length equals 14 residues. The ends were cut back, 6 bases at V and 2 bases at J, with 14 bases in the middle. Germline V gene sequence: CDR1 MNHEY, CDR2 SMNVEV (reference sequence).

The sample holds one count of this clone. J is TRBJ2-5 and V is TRBV14; TRBD2 might be the D (5 bases). This CDR3 region has 16 residues. The V end lost 1 base, the J end lost 5 bases, and 17 bases lay between the germline ends. Germline CDR1 is SGHDN and CDR2 is FVKESK. CDR3 residues: CASSQGVGVGLETQYF. CDR3 in DNA: TGTGCCAGCAGCCAAGGAGTCGGGGTGGGGTTGGAGACCCAGTACTTC.

The chain employs TRBV27 and TRBJ2-7; perhaps TRBD1 as D (6 bases). Trimming cost V 3 bases and J 0 bases, with 12 bases left between them. Germline V lookup: CDR1 MNHEY, CDR2 SMNVEV (reference sequence). The CDR3 covers 15 residues. This chain's CDR3 is CASSLVGTHSYEQYF. The CDR3, as DNA: TGTGCCAGCAGTTTGGTTGGGACACACTCCTACGAGCAGTACTTC.

This clone came up once. This sequence joins TRBV6-5 and TRBJ1-2; TRBD1 matches at 8 bases. CDR1 and CDR2 from the germline V gene are MNHEY and SVGAGI. Losses at the gene ends were 0 bases for V and 6 bases for J; bases not matched to a gene: 6. The CDR3 length is 15 residues. This CDR3 is CASSYSIRTGNGYTF. DNA for the CDR3: TGTGCCAGCAGTTACTCAATACGGACAGGGAATGGCTACACCTTC.

The J gene is TRBJ2-7, the V gene TRBV14; D might be TRBD2 (5 bases). V was trimmed by 4 bases and J by 5 bases, leaving 15 bases between them. CDR3 length: 14 amino acids. Germline CDR1 is SGHDN and CDR2 is FVKESK. The DNA for the CDR3 is TGTGCCAGCAGCCCAGGCGCCTTGAGGGACGAGCAGTACTTC. It translates to CASSPGALRDEQYF.

The chain joins TRBV28 to TRBJ1-5; unclear D gene. Per germline, CDR1 MDHEN and CDR2 SYDVKM. V was cut by 10 bases and J by 2 bases, with 15 bases left in between. CDR3 size: 14 residues. CDR3 DNA sequence: TGTGCCACCCGGTCGGGAACGGGCAATCAGCCCCAGCATTTT. Protein: CATRSGTGNQPQHF. The whole variable domain, filled in from reference TRBV28 and TRBJ1-5, reads DVKVTQSSRYLVKRTGEKVFLECVQDMDHENMFWYRQDPGLGLRLIYFSYDVKMKEKGDIPEGYSVSREKKERFSLILESASTNQTSMYLCATRSGTGNQPQHFGDGTRLSIL.

The V call is TRBV11-2, the J call TRBJ1-1; D uncertain. V lost 3 bases and J 3 bases, leaving 8 bases between the germline ends. CDR3 length: 13 residues. The germline V gene has CDR1 SGHAT and CDR2 FQNNGV. The CDR3 here is CASSFRGYTEAFF. As DNA, the CDR3 is TGTGCCAGCAGCTTTCGAGGGTACACTGAAGCTTTCTTT. The variable domain in full, with the rest retrieved from reference TRBV11-2 and TRBJ1-1, is EAGVAQSPRYKIIEKRQSVAFWCNPISGHATLYWYQQILGQGPKLLIQFQNNGVVDDSQLPKDRFSAERLKGVDSTLKIQPAKLEDSAVYLCASSFRGYTEAFFGQGTRLTVV.

This chain connects TRBV6-1 to TRBJ1-2, with 8 positions matching TRBD1. Germline V CDR1 and CDR2: MNHNS, SASEGT. With V trimmed by 3 bases and J by 4 bases, 7 bases remained unmatched. This CDR3 contains 15 residues. The CDR3 DNA reads TGTGCCAGCAGTGACCCGCAGGGGGCAGCCTATGGCTACACCTTC. Translated, it gives CASSDPQGAAYGYTF.

V usage is TRBV12-3 or TRBV12-4 and J usage is TRBJ1-2; possibly TRBD1 for D (5 bases). V was clipped by 7 bases and J by 8 bases, with 17 bases between them. The CDR3 extends over 13 amino acids. The CDR3 here is CASTRVEISGYTF. The CDR3, as DNA: TGTGCCAGCACCAGGGTAGAGATTTCCGGCTACACCTTC.

V and J are TRBV7-9 and TRBJ2-7; D remains unclear. CDR3 length: 11 residues. V lost 5 bases and J lost 2, with 4 bases in between. CDR1 and CDR2 (germline): SEHNR, FQNEAQ (reference sequence). CDR3 region: CASSVTYEQYF. Here the CDR3 DNA reads TGTGCCAGCAGCGTCACCTACGAGCAGTACTTC. The full variable domain, with the rest looked up from reference TRBV7-9 and TRBJ2-7, is DTGVSQNPRHKITKRGQNVTFRCDPISEHNRLYWYRQTLGQGPEFLTYFQNEAQLEKSRLLSDRFSAERPKGSFSTLEIQRTEQGDSAMYLCASSVTYEQYFGPGTRLTVT.

This clone was seen once. V gene TRBV11-2 combines with J gene TRBJ1-3, with D perhaps matching TRBD1 (6 bases). Germline lookup yields CDR1 SGHAT and CDR2 FQNNGV. The CDR3 is made up of 15 amino acids. Trimming pared 1 base from V and 4 bases from J, leaving 11 bases between. The DNA of the CDR3 is TGTGCCAGCAGCTTAGCAGGGGCCTCGGGAAACACCATATATTTT. Amino acid sequence: CASSLAGASGNTIYF. Combining the CDR3 with reference TRBV11-2 and TRBJ1-3 gives the whole variable domain EAGVAQSPRYKIIEKRQSVAFWCNPISGHATLYWYQQILGQGPKLLIQFQNNGVVDDSQLPKDRFSAERLKGVDSTLKIQPAKLEDSAVYLCASSLAGASGNTIYFGEGSWLTVV.